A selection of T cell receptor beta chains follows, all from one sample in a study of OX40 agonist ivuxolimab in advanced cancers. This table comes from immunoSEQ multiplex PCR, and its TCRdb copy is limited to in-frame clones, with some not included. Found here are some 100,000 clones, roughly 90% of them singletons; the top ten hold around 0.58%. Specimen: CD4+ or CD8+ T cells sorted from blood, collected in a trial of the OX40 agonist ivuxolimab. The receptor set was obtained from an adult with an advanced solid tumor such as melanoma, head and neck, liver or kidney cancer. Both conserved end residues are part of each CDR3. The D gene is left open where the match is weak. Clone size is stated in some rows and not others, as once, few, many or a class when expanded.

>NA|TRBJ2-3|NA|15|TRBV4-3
TGCGCCAGCAGCCGAGAGACTAGTGGTACAGATACGCAGTATTTT
CASSRETSGTDTQYF
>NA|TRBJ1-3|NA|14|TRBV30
TGTGCCTGGAGTGTATTGGGGAGTAAGAACACCATATATTTT
CAWSVLGSKNTIYF
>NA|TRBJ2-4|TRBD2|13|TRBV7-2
TGTGCCAGCAGCGCGCGGGGGGGTAACATTCAGTACTTC
CASSARGGNIQYF
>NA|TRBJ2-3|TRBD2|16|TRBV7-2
TGTGCCAGCAGCCTAGCGGGAGGGTCAAGCACAGATACGCAGTATTTT
CASSLAGGSSTDTQYF
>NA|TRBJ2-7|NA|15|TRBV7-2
TGTGCCAGCAGCTTAGGGCGTGGGAGAGGCCCCGAGCAGTACTTC
CASSLGRGRGPEQYF
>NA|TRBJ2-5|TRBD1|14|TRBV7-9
TGTGCCAGCAGCGCTGGGACAGGGGGAGAGACCCAGTACTTC
CASSAGTGGETQYF
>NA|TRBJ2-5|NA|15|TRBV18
TGTGCCAGCTCACCGACACAGGGTGGGAAGGAGACCCAGTACTTC
CASSPTQGGKETQYF
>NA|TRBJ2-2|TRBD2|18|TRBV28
TGTGCCAGCAGGAAGAGGACCGGACTAGCGGGAGCATCGGGGGAGCTGTTTTTT
CASRKRTGLAGASGELFF
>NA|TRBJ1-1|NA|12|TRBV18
TGTGCCAGCTCACGGGACGACAGTGGAGCTTTCTTT
CASSRDDSGAFF
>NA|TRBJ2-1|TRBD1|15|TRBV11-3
TGTGCCAGCAGCTTGGGACAGGGATCCTACAATGAGCAGTTCTTC
CASSLGQGSYNEQFF
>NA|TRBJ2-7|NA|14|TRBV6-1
TGTGCCAGCAGTCGGGGAGGTGGGGACTACGAGCAGTACTTC
CASSRGGGDYEQYF
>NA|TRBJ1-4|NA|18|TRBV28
TGTGCCAGCAGTTTATTAGGTGGTATGGCAGGGGAATATGAAAAACTGTTTTTT
CASSLLGGMAGEYEKLFF
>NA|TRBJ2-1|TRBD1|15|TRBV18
TGTGCCAGCTCACCAGGGACAGGGGCCTACAATGAGCAGTTCTTC
CASSPGTGAYNEQFF
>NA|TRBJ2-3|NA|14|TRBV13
TGTGCCAGCAGCCCTCGTGCGGGCCGAGATACGCAGTATTTT
CASSPRAGRDTQYF
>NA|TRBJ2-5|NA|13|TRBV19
TGTGCCAGTAGTATCGCAGGACAAGAGACCCAGTACTTC
CASSIAGQETQYF
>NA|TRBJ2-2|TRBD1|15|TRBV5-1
TGCGCCAGCAGACAGGGGGCGACCGACACCGGGGAGCTGTTTTTT
CASRQGATDTGELFF
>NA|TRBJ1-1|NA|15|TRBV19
TGTGCCAGAATTACCATACAGGGATGCGGGACTGAAGCTTTCTTT
CARITIQGCGTEAFF
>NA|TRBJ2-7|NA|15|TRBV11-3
TGTGCCAGCAGCTTAGTTCGCTCAGAAGCCCACGAGCAGTACTTC
CASSLVRSEAHEQYF
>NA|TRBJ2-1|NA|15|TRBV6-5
TGTGCCAGCAGTTACTCGATGGATGGGGGCAATGAGCAGTTCTTC
CASSYSMDGGNEQFF
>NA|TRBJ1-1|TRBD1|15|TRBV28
TGTGCCAGCAGTTCCAGGGGGTGGTCGGGAACTGAAGCTTTCTTT
CASSSRGWSGTEAFF
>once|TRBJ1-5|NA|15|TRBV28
TGTGCCAGCAGGATACAGGGCCTTAGCAATCAGCCCCAGCATTTT
CASRIQGLSNQPQHF
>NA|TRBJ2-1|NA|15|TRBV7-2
TGTGCCAGCAGCGAACTAATGGGAGTTCTCAGTGAGCAGTTCTTC
CASSELMGVLSEQFF
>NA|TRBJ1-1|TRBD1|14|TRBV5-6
TGTGCCAGCAATATACAGGGGCTCGCCACTGAAGCTTTCTTT
CASNIQGLATEAFF
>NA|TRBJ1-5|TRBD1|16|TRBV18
TGTGCCAGCTCCCCACAGGGGGCTACGAGCAATCAGCCCCAGCATTTT
CASSPQGATSNQPQHF
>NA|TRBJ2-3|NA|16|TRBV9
TGTGCCAGCAGCGTAGGCGGGCTATTGGGCACAGATACGCAGTATTTT
CASSVGGLLGTDTQYF
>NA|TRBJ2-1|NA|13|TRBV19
TGTGCCACCGCAGGGCAGGTGTCTGGTGAGCAGTTCTTC
CATAGQVSGEQFF
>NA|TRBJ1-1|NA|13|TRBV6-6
TGTGCCAGCAGTGCCACAAGGAACACTGAAGCTTTCTTT
CASSATRNTEAFF
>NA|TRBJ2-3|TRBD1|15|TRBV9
TGTGCCAGCAGCCTATCTGGACAGGGGACAGATACGCAGTATTTT
CASSLSGQGTDTQYF
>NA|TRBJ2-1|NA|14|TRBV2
TGTGCCAGCAGTGTCGACTCGACCTACAATGAGCAGTTCTTC
CASSVDSTYNEQFF
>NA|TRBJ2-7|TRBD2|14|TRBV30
TGTGCCTGGAGTGTACAAGCGGGGGCCTACGAGCAGTACTTC
CAWSVQAGAYEQYF
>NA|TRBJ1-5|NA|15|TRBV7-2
TGTGCCAGCAGCTTGGAATCGGGACCCAATCAGCCCCAGCATTTT
CASSLESGPNQPQHF
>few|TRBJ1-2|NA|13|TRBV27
TGTGCCAGCAGTTCAGGTTGGCTCTATGGCTACACCTTC
CASSSGWLYGYTF
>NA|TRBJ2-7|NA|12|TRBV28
TGTGCCAGCAGTTTGTACGACTACGAGCAGTACTTC
CASSLYDYEQYF
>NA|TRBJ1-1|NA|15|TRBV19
TGTGCCAGTAGTATGAGTTTGGGGGCTTGGACTGAAGCTTTCTTT
CASSMSLGAWTEAFF
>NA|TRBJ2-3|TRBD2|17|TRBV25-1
TGTGCCAGCAGTGGGAGGTTAGCGGGAGGGGGTCCAGATACGCAGTATTTT
CASSGRLAGGGPDTQYF
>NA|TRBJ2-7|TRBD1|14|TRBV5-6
TGTGCCAGCAGCACGGGACAGGGGGCTTACGAGCAGTACTTC
CASSTGQGAYEQYF
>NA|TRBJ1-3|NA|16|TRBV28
TGTGCCAGCAGTTTATTCCGACGGCCCTCTGGAAACACCATATATTTT
CASSLFRRPSGNTIYF
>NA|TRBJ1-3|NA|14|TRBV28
TGTGCCAGCAGTTTTTCGCAACCTGGAAACACCATATATTTT
CASSFSQPGNTIYF
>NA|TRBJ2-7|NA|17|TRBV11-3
TGTGCCAGCAGCTTAAGGGAGGATGGACGCGGAACCTACGAGCAGTACTTC
CASSLREDGRGTYEQYF
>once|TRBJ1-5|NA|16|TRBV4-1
TGCGCCAGCAGCCATTCAACCCGGGGCCCCAATCAGCCCCAGCATTTT
CASSHSTRGPNQPQHF
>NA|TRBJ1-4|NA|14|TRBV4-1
TGCGCCAGCAGCCAATTCTTCGGGAATGAAAAACTGTTTTTT
CASSQFFGNEKLFF
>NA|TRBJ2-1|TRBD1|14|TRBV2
TGTGCCAGCAAGGGACAGCTATCCTACAATGAGCAGTTCTTC
CASKGQLSYNEQFF
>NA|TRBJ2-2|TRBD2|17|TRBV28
TGTGCCAGCAGTTCCGACGGGCTAGCGGGAGTCACCGGGGAGCTGTTTTTT
CASSSDGLAGVTGELFF
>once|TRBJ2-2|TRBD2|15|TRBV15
TGTGCCACCAGCAGAACGACTAGCTTTACCGGGGAGCTGTTTTTT
CATSRTTSFTGELFF
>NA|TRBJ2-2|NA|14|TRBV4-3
TGCGCCAGCAGCCCCAATAGGGGTACCGGGGAGCTGTTTTTT
CASSPNRGTGELFF
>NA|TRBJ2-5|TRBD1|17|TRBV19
TGTGCCAGTAGTACCCATGGGACAGGGGGGGTCGAACAGACCCAGTACTTC
CASSTHGTGGVEQTQYF
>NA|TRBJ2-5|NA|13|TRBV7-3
TGTGCCAGCAGTTTGACACCACAAGAGACCCAGTACTTC
CASSLTPQETQYF
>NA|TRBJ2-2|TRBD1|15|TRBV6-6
TGTGCCAGCAGCCCCCCGACAGGGATCCCCGGGGAGCTGTTTTTT
CASSPPTGIPGELFF
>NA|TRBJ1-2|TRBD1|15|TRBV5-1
TGCGCCAGCAGCTCGGATCCCGGGACAGGGGGCGGGAACACCTTC
CASSSDPGTGGGNTF
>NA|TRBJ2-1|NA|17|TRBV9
TGTGCCAGCAGCGTAGTATCCGGGACAAGGATTCACAATGAGCAGTTCTTC
CASSVVSGTRIHNEQFF